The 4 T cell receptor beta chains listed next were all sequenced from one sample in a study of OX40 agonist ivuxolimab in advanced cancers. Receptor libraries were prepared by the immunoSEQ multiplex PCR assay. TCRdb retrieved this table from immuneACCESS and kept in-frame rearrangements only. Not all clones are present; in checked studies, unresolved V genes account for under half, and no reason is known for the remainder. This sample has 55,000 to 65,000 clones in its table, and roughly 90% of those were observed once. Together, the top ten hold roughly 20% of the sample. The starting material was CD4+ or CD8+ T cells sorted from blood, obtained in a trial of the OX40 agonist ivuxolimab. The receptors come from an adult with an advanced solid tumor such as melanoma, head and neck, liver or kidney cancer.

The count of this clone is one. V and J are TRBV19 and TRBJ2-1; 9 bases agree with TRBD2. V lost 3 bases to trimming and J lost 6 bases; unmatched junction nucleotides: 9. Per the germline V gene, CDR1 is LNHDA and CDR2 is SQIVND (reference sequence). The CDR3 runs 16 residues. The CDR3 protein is CASSIVAGELFNEQFF. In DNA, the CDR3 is TGTGCCAGTAGTATTGTAGCGGGGGAACTTTTCAATGAGCAGTTCTTC.

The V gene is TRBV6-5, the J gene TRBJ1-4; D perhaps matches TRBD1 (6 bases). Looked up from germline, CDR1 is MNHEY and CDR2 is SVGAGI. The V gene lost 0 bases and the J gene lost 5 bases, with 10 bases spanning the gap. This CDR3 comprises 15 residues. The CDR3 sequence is CASSYSAGENEKLFF. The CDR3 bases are TGTGCCAGCAGTTACTCGGCAGGGGAAAATGAAAAACTGTTTTTT.

CDR3 coding DNA: TGCGCCAGCAGCCAAGATCAAGGGACAGGCCTACGTTCACCCCTCCACTTT. It is translated as CASSQDQGTGLRSPLHF. The rearrangement links TRBV4-1 to TRBJ1-6, with 8 bases that match TRBD1. Losses at the gene ends were 0 bases for V and 9 bases for J; bases not matched to a gene: 10. Germline CDR1 and CDR2: MGHRA and YSYEKL. CDR3 size: 17 residues.

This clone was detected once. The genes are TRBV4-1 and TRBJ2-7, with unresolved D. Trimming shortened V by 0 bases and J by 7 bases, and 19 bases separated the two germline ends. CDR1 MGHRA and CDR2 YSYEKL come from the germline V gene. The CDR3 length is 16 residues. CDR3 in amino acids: CASSQESWMGSEEQYF. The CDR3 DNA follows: TGCGCCAGCAGCCAAGAAAGCTGGATGGGGTCGGAGGAGCAGTACTTC.